This T cell receptor beta chain was found in a study of CD8 T cells in ankylosing spondylitis. Broader study findings: According to the report, clones linked to the disease were significantly enriched in matched synovial fluid samples taken from ankylosing spondylitis patients. In synovial fluid and blood from reactive arthritis, some motif variants were previously reported. Disease-associated clonotypes exhibited CD8+ identity and were relatively infrequent in peripheral blood. A motif in TCR beta, a set of 8 or 9 highly homologous variants, appeared characteristic of ankylosing spondylitis blood.

Quantitative molecular-barcoded 5'-RACE generated the TCR beta libraries. TCRdb reprocessed the 5' RACE reads via MiXCR and lists one record per CDR3 protein. The table has approximately 500,000 distinct CDR3 sequences, roughly 12% seen once. Concerning this clonotype: The antigen is not known.

Germline assignment: CDR1 GTSNPN and CDR2 SVGIG (reference sequence). V lost 5 bases and J 3 bases, leaving 3 bases between the germline ends. This CDR3 region has 10 residues. The V and J genes are TRBV30 and TRBJ2-3, with no clear D. Sequenced sample: blood, either unsorted or a sorted T cell fraction (not recorded which). The receptor comes from a male donor with ankylosing spondylitis. The CDR3 is CAWETDTQYF. CDR3 DNA sequence: TGTGCCTGGGAGACAGATACGCAGTATTTT.